Listed below are T cell receptor beta chains from one sample, sequenced in a study of cytomegalovirus exposure and HLA in healthy donors. The method was immunoSEQ multiplex PCR; TCRdb's version includes in-frame clones alone and lacks a portion of them. The sample lists approximately 59,000 clones, 60% to 80% occurring once. The sequenced sample consisted of PBMCs. The receptors originated from a man aged 40-50 years in good health and CMV-seropositive. The CDR3 runs from the conserved cysteine through the conserved F or W. Fields, in order: D gene, J gene, clone size, V gene, CDR3 DNA, CDR3 protein. D genes are given only for firm matches. The size field is filled for only some rows; it gives once, few, many or a size class.

.,TRBJ2-3,.,TRBV19,TGTGCCAGTAGTATTCGCGTGCGCGGGATCACAGATACGCAGTATTTT,CASSIRVRGITDTQYF
.,TRBJ2-7,.,TRBV9,TGTGCCAGCAGCGGCCGGGATTTCTACGAGCAGTACTTC,CASSGRDFYEQYF
TRBD1,TRBJ1-2,.,TRBV30,TGTGCCTGGAGTGTACCGGGGACAGCTAACTATGGCTACACCTTC,CAWSVPGTANYGYTF
.,TRBJ2-1,.,TRBV29-1,TGCAGCGTTGAATCCCAAAGGCGGTACAATGAGCAGTTCTTC,CSVESQRRYNEQFF
.,TRBJ2-7,.,TRBV6-5,TGTGCCAGCAGTTACAGGCGGGGTGGCTACGAGCAGTACTTC,CASSYRRGGYEQYF
TRBD2,TRBJ2-3,.,TRBV18,TGTGCCAGCTCACCACCTGCAGCGGGGGGGACAGATACGCAGTATTTT,CASSPPAAGGTDTQYF
.,TRBJ2-3,.,TRBV7-2,TGTGCCAGCAGCGATGGGACTTACGGAAGCACAGATACGCAGTATTTT,CASSDGTYGSTDTQYF
TRBD1,TRBJ2-7,.,TRBV30,TGTGCCTGGAGTGTACCAGGGGGCAGGTACGAGCAGTACTTC,CAWSVPGGRYEQYF
TRBD1,TRBJ1-2,.,TRBV19,TGTGCCAGTAGCGGCGGGACAGCTTTTGGCTATGGCTACACCTTC,CASSGGTAFGYGYTF
.,TRBJ2-2,.,TRBV6-5,TGTGCCAGCAGTTCTAGTTTCCCGGAGCTGTTTTTT,CASSSSFPELFF
.,TRBJ2-3,.,TRBV5-4,TGTGCCAGCAGCTACGGCTCCGGCGGGGCTAGCACAGATACGCAGTATTTT,CASSYGSGGASTDTQYF
TRBD1,TRBJ1-2,once,TRBV5-1,TGCGCCAGCAGCTGGGGACAGGGAGGACATGGCTACACCTTC,CASSWGQGGHGYTF
.,TRBJ2-4,.,TRBV5-1,TGCGCCAGCAGCTGGGGCACGACAGGTCCTGGGGTCAAAAACATTCAGTACTTC,CASSWGTTGPGVKNIQYF
TRBD1,TRBJ1-2,.,TRBV6-5,TGTGCCAGCAGTTACGTTCGGACAGGGGGGAACTATGGCTACACCTTC,CASSYVRTGGNYGYTF
TRBD1,TRBJ2-7,.,TRBV10-3,TGTGCCATCAGTGAAGGACAGGGAGATTACGAGCAGTACTTC,CAISEGQGDYEQYF
TRBD2,TRBJ2-6,.,TRBV5-5,TGTGCCAGCAGCTTGCAGGGAGGGTCTGGGGCCAACGTCCTGACTTTC,CASSLQGGSGANVLTF
TRBD2,TRBJ2-7,.,TRBV30,TGTGCCTGGACAGCGGGGGTCTCCTACGAGCAGTACTTC,CAWTAGVSYEQYF
.,TRBJ1-2,.,TRBV19,TGTGCCAGTAGTATCCCAGGGGCTAAGGGCTACACCTTC,CASSIPGAKGYTF
TRBD1,TRBJ2-1,few,TRBV7-9,TGTGCCAGCAGTTGGACAGGGGGTGAGCAGTTCTTC,CASSWTGGEQFF
TRBD1,TRBJ2-6,few,TRBV19,TGTGCCAGTAGTACAGCAGACAGGGGGATACACTCTGGGGCCAACGTCCTGACTTTC,CASSTADRGIHSGANVLTF
TRBD2,TRBJ2-7,.,TRBV11-2,TGTGCCAGCAGCTTTAGCGGGGGCGCCTCCCCCTACGAGCAGTACTTC,CASSFSGGASPYEQYF
TRBD2,TRBJ2-7,once,TRBV4-2,TGTGCCAGCAGCCGCGGAGCGGGAACCTCCTACGAGCAGTACTTC,CASSRGAGTSYEQYF
.,TRBJ2-7,.,TRBV5-1,TGCGCCAGCAGCGGCGGCGGGGAATCCTACGAGCAGTACTTC,CASSGGGESYEQYF
.,TRBJ2-1,.,TRBV20-1,TGCAGTGCTAACCAGGGCAATGAGCAGTTCTTC,CSANQGNEQFF
.,TRBJ1-4,few,TRBV5-1,TGCGCCAGCAGCTTAAGCCTGATTAATGAAAAACTGTTTTTT,CASSLSLINEKLFF
.,TRBJ2-6,medium-sized,TRBV6-4,TGTGCCAGCAGTGACAGGGGCTCTGGGGCCAACGTCCTGACTTTC,CASSDRGSGANVLTF
TRBD2,TRBJ2-5,.,TRBV6-1,TGTGCCAGCAGTGAATTCCTAGCGGGAGGGGAAGAGACCCAGTACTTC,CASSEFLAGGEETQYF
.,TRBJ2-1,.,TRBV30,TGTGCCTGGACTGGGGCCCACGGCTCCTACAATGAGCAGTTCTTC,CAWTGAHGSYNEQFF
.,TRBJ2-4,.,TRBV28,TGTGCCAGCAGCCCAGCGGACCGAAAAAACATTCAGTACTTC,CASSPADRKNIQYF
TRBD2,TRBJ2-7,.,TRBV11-2,TGTGCCAGCAGCTTGAGTCTAGCGGGGTTCGAGCAGTACTTC,CASSLSLAGFEQYF
.,TRBJ2-5,.,TRBV11-2,TGTGCCAGCAGCTTAGGGCTTGAGACCCAGTACTTC,CASSLGLETQYF